This T cell receptor (beta chain) was sequenced in a study of blood T cell repertoires in COVID-19. As for the study in general: Samples taken during acute and convalescent COVID-19 were collected in the United States, Italy and Spain. T cells, B-cell-depleted T cells, or PBMCs supplied cDNA or gDNA.

Libraries were prepared by immunoSEQ multiplex PCR; TCRdb keeps only in-frame clonotypes and omits some of them. The sample consists of 400,000 to 500,000 clones, roughly 90% of them appearing once. V lost 1 base to trimming and J lost 5 bases, with 11 bases between them. The CDR3 length is 15 residues. Germline V gives CDR1 SEHNR, CDR2 FQNEAQ (reference sequence). The sample consisted of peripheral blood. The chain is built from TRBV7-9 and TRBJ1-4; D not resolved. The sequence was obtained from a woman younger than 45 with active or convalescent COVID-19. CDR3 coding DNA: TGTGCCAGCAGCTTAGTTACGGGTTGGAATGAAAAACTGTTTTTT. It translates to CASSLVTGWNEKLFF.